This T cell receptor (beta chain) was documented in a study of blood T cell repertoires in COVID-19. Study details: Specimens from acute and convalescent COVID-19 originated in the United States, Italy and Spain. T cells, B-cell-depleted T cells, or PBMCs provided the cDNA or gDNA that served as material.

The authors' processing: Reference gene primer amplification gave estimated nucleated cell counts. The repertoire was sequenced with immunoSEQ multiplex PCR; TCRdb's copy has only in-frame clones and lacks some. V, J and clone size derive from that table, while D and trimming were established from the DNA sequence. The sample includes 150,000 to 200,000 clones, 75% to 85% of them seen just once. V gave up 3 bases and J gave up 6 bases; unmatched junction bases: 8. The CDR3 has 15 amino acids. The germline CDR1 and CDR2 sequences are KGHSH and LQKENI. Patients from Seattle were sampled longitudinally, starting during active infection.

The chain couples TRBV18 to TRBJ1-2, with 9 bases aligning to TRBD1. The sequence came from a woman older than 75 with COVID-19, enrolled during active disease. The sequenced material came from peripheral blood. CDR3 amino acids: CASSPLGQGRNGYTF. In nucleotides, the CDR3 is TGTGCCAGCTCACCCTTGGGACAGGGCAGGAATGGCTACACCTTC.